Shown below are 8 T cell receptor beta chains from a single sample sequenced in a study of blood T cell repertoires in COVID-19. Sequencing was performed with immunoSEQ multiplex PCR; in TCRdb, only in-frame clones are kept and a portion is missing. Seen here are over 300,000 clones, more than 80% observed once, and the top ten hold 5% to 7.5%. Source material: peripheral blood. These receptors all come from a man between 18 and 29 years old who had recovered from COVID-19.

The chain has TRBV5-4 and TRBJ2-3; D might be TRBD2 (6 bases). The CDR3 is made up of 19 amino acids. V lost 0 bases, J lost 0 bases, and 20 bases lay in between. The germline V gene has CDR1 SGHNT and CDR2 YYREEE (reference sequence). As DNA, the CDR3 is TGTGCCAGCAGCTTGGGGGGAACTAGCTTCATCAGTAGCACAGATACGCAGTATTTT. This codes for CASSLGGTSFISSTDTQYF.

The rearrangement uses TRBV7-9 and TRBJ2-7; 11 bases fit TRBD1. CDR3 size: 16 residues. Looked up from germline, CDR1 is SEHNR and CDR2 is FQNEAQ (reference sequence). The V and J ends lost 2 bases and 5 bases, in that order; junction bases with no gene match: 8. CDR3 region: CASSLFVGQGAHEQYF. CDR3 DNA: TGTGCCAGCAGCTTATTCGTAGGACAGGGGGCCCACGAGCAGTACTTC.

The genes are TRBV27 and TRBJ2-1; 11 bases agree with TRBD2. The CDR3 spans 17 residues. Per germline, CDR1 MNHEY and CDR2 SMNVEV (reference sequence). Unmatched junction bases numbered 5, after V lost 4 bases and J lost 0 bases. The CDR3 DNA follows: TGTGCCAGCAGTTCCGCCGGGACTAGCGGCTCCTACAATGAGCAGTTCTTC. This gives the protein CASSSAGTSGSYNEQFF.

Here the CDR3 DNA reads TGTGCCAGCGAAGGAGGACTCACAGATACGCAGTATTTT. It translates to CASEGGLTDTQYF. The gene calls are TRBV9 and TRBJ2-3; tentative D call: TRBD2 (5 bases). Germline V gene sequence: CDR1 SGDLS, CDR2 YYNGEE. The CDR3 is 13 residues long. V dropped 7 bases and J dropped 2 bases, with 11 bases sitting between them.

The chain couples TRBV2 to TRBJ1-4; TRBD1 is a possible D gene (5 bases). Looked up from germline, CDR1 is SNHLY and CDR2 is FYNNEI. The ends were cut back, 0 bases at V and 6 bases at J, with 11 bases in the middle. This CDR3 spans 15 amino acids. The CDR3, as DNA: TGTGCCAGCAGTGAAGCGGCAGGGCGGTATGAAAAACTGTTTTTT. Translation gives CASSEAAGRYEKLFF.

This chain uses TRBV27 with TRBJ2-5; tentatively, D is TRBD1 (5 bases). This CDR3 contains 14 residues. V lost 4 bases and J 4 bases, leaving 13 bases between the germline ends. In germline, CDR1 is MNHEY, CDR2 SMNVEV (reference sequence). DNA for the CDR3: TGTGCCAGCAGTTACGCCAGGGAAGGAGAGACCCAGTACTTC. Amino acid sequence: CASSYAREGETQYF.

This clone appeared a few times. CDR3 in amino acids: CASSLRAGGPGSYNEQFF. CDR3 coding DNA: TGTGCCAGCAGCTTACGCGCGGGAGGGCCTGGGTCCTACAATGAGCAGTTCTTC. J is TRBJ2-1 and V is TRBV11-2; TRBD2 matches at 9 bases. CDR1 is SGHAT, CDR2 FQNNGV, per germline. The CDR3 loop spans 18 amino acids. V dropped 2 bases and J dropped 1; count of bases not matched to a gene: 9.

The V gene is TRBV13, the J gene TRBJ2-3, with a tentative D call TRBD2 (5 bases). The CDR3 contains 15 residues. V lost 7 bases, J lost 6 bases, and 20 bases lay in between. Germline V gene lookup returns CDR1 PRHDT and CDR2 FYEKMQ (reference sequence). The CDR3 reads CASIRLGEGADTQYF. The CDR3 nucleotides are TGTGCCAGCATCCGCTTAGGAGAGGGTGCGGATACGCAGTATTTT.